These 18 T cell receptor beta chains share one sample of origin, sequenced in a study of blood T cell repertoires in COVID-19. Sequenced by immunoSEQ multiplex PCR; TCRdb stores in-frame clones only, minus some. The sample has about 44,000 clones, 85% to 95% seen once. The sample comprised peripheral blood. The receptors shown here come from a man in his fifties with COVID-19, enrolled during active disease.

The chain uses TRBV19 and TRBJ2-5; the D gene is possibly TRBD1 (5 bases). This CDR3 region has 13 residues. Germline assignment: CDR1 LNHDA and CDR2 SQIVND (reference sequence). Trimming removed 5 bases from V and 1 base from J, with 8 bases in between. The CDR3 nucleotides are TGTGCCAGTAGTCCGGACACCCAAGAGACCCAGTACTTC. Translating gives CASSPDTQETQYF.

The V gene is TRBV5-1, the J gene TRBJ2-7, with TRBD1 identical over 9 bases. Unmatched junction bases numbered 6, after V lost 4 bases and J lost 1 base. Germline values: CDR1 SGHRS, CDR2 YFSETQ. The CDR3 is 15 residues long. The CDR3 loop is CASSAAGTGSYEQYF. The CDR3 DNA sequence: TGCGCCAGCAGCGCGGCCGGGACAGGGTCCTACGAGCAGTACTTC.

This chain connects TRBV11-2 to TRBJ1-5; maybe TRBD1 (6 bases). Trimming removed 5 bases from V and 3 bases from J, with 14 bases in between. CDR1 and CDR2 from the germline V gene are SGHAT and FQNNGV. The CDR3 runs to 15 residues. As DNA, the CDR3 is TGTGCCAGCAGCCAAGACGGACAGCACAATCAGCCCCAGCATTTT. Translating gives CASSQDGQHNQPQHF.

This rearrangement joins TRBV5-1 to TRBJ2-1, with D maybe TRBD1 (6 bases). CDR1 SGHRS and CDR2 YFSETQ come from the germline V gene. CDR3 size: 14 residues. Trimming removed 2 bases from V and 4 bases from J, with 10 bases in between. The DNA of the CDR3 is TGCGCCAGCAGCTTCCGGACAGTATACAATGAGCAGTTCTTC. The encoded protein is CASSFRTVYNEQFF.

The CDR3: CASSVTSDSGNEQFF. The CDR3 coding sequence is TGTGCCAGCAGCGTGACTAGCGATTCGGGCAATGAGCAGTTCTTC. The genes are TRBV9 and TRBJ2-1; 8 bases agree with TRBD2. The V segment lost 2 bases and the J segment 6 bases; nucleotides outside the gene matches: 7. Germline assignment: CDR1 SGDLS and CDR2 YYNGEE. The CDR3 loop spans 15 amino acids. The variable domain in full, with the rest retrieved from reference TRBV9 and TRBJ2-1, is DSGVTQTPKHLITATGQRVTLRCSPRSGDLSVYWYQQSLDQGLQFLIQYYNGEERAKGNILERFSAQQFPDLHSELNLSSLELGDSALYFCASSVTSDSGNEQFFGPGTRLTVL.

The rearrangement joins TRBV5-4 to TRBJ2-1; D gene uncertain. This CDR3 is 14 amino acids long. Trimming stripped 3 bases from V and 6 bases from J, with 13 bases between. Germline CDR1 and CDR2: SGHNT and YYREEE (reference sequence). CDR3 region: CASSSGLLINEQFF. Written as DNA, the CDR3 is TGTGCCAGCAGCTCTGGCTTGCTTATCAATGAGCAGTTCTTC.

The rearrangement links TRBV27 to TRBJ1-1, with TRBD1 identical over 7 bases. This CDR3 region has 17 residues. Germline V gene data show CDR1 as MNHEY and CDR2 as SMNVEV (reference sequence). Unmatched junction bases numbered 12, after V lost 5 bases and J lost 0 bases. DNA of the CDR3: TGTGCCAGCAGTAACCGACAGGGAGGAGGGATGAACACTGAAGCTTTCTTT. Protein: CASSNRQGGGMNTEAFF.

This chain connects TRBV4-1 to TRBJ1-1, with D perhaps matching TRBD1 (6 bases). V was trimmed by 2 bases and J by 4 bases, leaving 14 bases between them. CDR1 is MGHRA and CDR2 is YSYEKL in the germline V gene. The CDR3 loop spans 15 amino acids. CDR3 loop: CASSQPTRGTTEAFF. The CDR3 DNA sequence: TGCGCCAGCAGCCAACCCACTAGGGGGACCACTGAAGCTTTCTTT.

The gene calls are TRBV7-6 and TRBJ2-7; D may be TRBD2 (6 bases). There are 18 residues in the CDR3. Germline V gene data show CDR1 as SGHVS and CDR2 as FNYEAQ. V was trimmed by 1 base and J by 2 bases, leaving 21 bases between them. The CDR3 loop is CASSLGRWGLARTYEQYF. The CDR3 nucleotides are TGTGCCAGCAGCTTAGGCCGGTGGGGTCTAGCGCGAACCTACGAGCAGTACTTC.

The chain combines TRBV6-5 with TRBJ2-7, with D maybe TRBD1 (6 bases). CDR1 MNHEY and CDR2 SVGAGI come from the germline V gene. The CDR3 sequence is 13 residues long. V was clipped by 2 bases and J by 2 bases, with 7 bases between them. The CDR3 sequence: CASSYGQTYEQYF. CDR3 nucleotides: TGTGCCAGCAGTTACGGACAGACCTACGAGCAGTACTTC.

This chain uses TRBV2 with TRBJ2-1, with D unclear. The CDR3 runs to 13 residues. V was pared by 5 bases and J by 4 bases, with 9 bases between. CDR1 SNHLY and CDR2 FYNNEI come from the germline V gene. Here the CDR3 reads CASSLTGYNEQFF. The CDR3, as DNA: TGTGCCAGCAGTCTGACCGGGTACAATGAGCAGTTCTTC. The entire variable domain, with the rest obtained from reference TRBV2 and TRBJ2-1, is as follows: EPEVTQTPSHQVTQMGQEVILRCVPISNHLYFYWYRQILGQKVEFLVSFYNNEISEKSEIFDDQFSVERPDGSNFTLKIRSTKLEDSAMYFCASSLTGYNEQFFGPGTRLTVL.

Here the CDR3 DNA reads TGCGCCAGCAGCTTTAATGCGGCGGATACGCAGTATTTT. Its protein product is CASSFNAADTQYF. This chain links TRBV5-1 with TRBJ2-3; D is undetermined. Germline loops: CDR1 SGHRS, CDR2 YFSETQ. The ends were cut back, 2 bases at V and 6 bases at J, with 10 bases in the middle. The CDR3 has 13 amino acids.

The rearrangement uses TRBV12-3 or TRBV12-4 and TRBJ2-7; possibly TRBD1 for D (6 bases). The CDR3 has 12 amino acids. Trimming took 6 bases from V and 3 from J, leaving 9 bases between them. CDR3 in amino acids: CASSWDIYEQYF. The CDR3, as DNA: TGTGCCAGCAGCTGGGACATCTACGAGCAGTACTTC.

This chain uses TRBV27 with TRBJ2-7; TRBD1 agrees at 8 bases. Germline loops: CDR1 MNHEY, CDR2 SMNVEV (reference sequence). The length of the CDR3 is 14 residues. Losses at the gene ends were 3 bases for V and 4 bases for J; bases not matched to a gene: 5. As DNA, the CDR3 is TGTGCCAGCAGTTTGGCAGGGGGCGGTTACGAGCAGTACTTC. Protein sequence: CASSLAGGGYEQYF.

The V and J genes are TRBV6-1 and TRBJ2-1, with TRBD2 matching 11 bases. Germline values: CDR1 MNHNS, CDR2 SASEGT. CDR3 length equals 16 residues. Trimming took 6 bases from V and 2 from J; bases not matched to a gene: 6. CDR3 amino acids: CASSELAGVTYNEQFF. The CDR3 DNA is TGTGCCAGCAGCGAACTAGCGGGAGTCACCTACAATGAGCAGTTCTTC.

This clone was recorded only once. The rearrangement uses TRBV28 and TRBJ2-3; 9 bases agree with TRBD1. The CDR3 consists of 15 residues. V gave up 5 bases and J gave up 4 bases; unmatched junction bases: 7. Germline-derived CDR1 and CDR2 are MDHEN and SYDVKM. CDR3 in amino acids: CASSGQGSGADTQYF. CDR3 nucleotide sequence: TGTGCCAGCAGTGGACAGGGGAGTGGGGCAGATACGCAGTATTTT.

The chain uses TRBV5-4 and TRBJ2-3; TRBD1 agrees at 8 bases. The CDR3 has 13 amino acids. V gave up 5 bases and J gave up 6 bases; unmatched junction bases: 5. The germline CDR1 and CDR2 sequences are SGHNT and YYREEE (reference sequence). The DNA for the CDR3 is TGTGCCAGCAGACGACAGGGGAGCGATACGCAGTATTTT. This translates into CASRRQGSDTQYF.

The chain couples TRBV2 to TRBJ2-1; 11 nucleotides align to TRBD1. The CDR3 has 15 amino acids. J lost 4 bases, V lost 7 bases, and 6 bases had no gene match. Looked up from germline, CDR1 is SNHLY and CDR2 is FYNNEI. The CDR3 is CASKFGTGGYNEQFF. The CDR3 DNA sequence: TGTGCCAGCAAGTTTGGGACAGGGGGTTACAATGAGCAGTTCTTC.